These 32 T cell receptor beta chains originate from one sample sequenced in a study of shared clonotypes between healthy human individuals (dated by TCRdb to the early 2020s). CD8 naive samples were CD45RO-negative cells positively selected for CCR7, giving a CD45RA+CCR7+ population that excluded TemRA cells. The protocol used for the library was the immunoSEQ multiplex PCR assay. This immuneACCESS table, as held by TCRdb, lists in-frame sequences with V and J called but not all clones. Of the missing ones, under half trace to an unresolved V gene in checked studies; the others have no known cause. This sample lists some 2 million clones; less than 95% were detected once. 1% to 1.3% of the sample is held by the ten biggest clonotypes. Material for sequencing was naive CD8+ T cells sorted from blood. Taken with the paper, the label for cell subset or site translates to: CD45RA+CCR7+. The source of these receptors is a man aged 18 to 29 in good health.

This chain connects TRBV7-9 to TRBJ2-1; possible D gene TRBD1, 5 bases. V gave up 5 bases and J gave up 8 bases, with 13 bases separating them. From germline, CDR1 is SEHNR and CDR2 FQNEAQ (reference sequence). CDR3 length: 13 amino acids. The CDR3, as DNA: TGTGCCAGCAGCACCTTACTACAGGATGAGCAGTTCTTC. Its translation: CASSTLLQDEQFF.

DNA for the CDR3: TGCGCCAGCAGCCAGGCAAGACAGGAGGGCAATCAGCCCCAGCATTTT. Encoded protein: CASSQARQEGNQPQHF. V gene TRBV4-3 combines with J gene TRBJ1-5, with a weak D call TRBD1 (6 bases). The CDR3 extends over 16 amino acids. Trimming took 3 bases from V and 2 from J, leaving 14 bases between them. Germline CDR1 reads LGHNA; CDR2 reads YSLEER.

The rearrangement joins TRBV13 to TRBJ2-2; D unresolved. V lost 8 bases and J 1 base, leaving 8 bases between the germline ends. CDR3 length equals 13 residues. CDR1 and CDR2 from the germline V gene are PRHDT and FYEKMQ (reference sequence). The CDR3 nucleotides are TGTGCCAGCCAACTTGAGAACACCGGGGAGCTGTTTTTT. It translates to CASQLENTGELFF.

The gene calls are TRBV6-1 and TRBJ1-5; a weak D match, TRBD1 (6 bases). The V and J ends lost 2 bases and 0 bases respectively, with 20 bases between them. In germline, CDR1 is MNHNS, CDR2 SASEGT. This CDR3 region has 19 residues. CDR3 loop: CASSEFGWTEPYSNQPQHF. CDR3 nucleotides: TGTGCCAGCAGTGAATTTGGGTGGACAGAGCCTTATAGCAATCAGCCCCAGCATTTT.

The chain carries TRBV5-5 and TRBJ2-7; no reliable D call. The CDR3 loop spans 13 amino acids. Per germline, CDR1 SGHKS and CDR2 YYEKEE (reference sequence). V shed 4 bases and J shed 0 bases, with 8 bases lying between them. The CDR3 loop reads CASSPSYSYEQYF. CDR3 sequence (DNA): TGTGCCAGCAGCCCCAGTTACTCCTACGAGCAGTACTTC.

The V call is TRBV4-1, the J call TRBJ1-5, with D hard to call. CDR3 length equals 15 residues. V lost 1 base to trimming and J lost 1 base, with 8 bases between them. Germline-derived CDR1 and CDR2 are MGHRA and YSYEKL. CDR3 protein: CASSQGLLSNQPQHF. The CDR3 coding sequence is TGCGCCAGCAGCCAAGGCCTGTTGAGCAATCAGCCCCAGCATTTT.

To note about this clone: An end of the junction does not agree with germline; a read error may underlie this. The chain is built from TRBV7-7 and TRBJ2-3; D unresolved. The CDR3 extends over 15 amino acids. Germline loops: CDR1 SSHAT, CDR2 FNYEAQ (reference sequence). The CDR3 loop is CASSPIGIRTDTQYF. The CDR3 bases are TGTGCTAGCAGCCCAATAGGGATTAGGACAGATACGCAGTATTTT.

This chain joins TRBV6-5 and TRBJ1-1, with D possibly TRBD1 on 6 matching bases. From germline, CDR1 is MNHEY and CDR2 SVGAGI. V was pared by 6 bases and J by 6 bases, with 14 bases between. This CDR3 has 13 amino acids. The CDR3 protein is CASSVTGPPEAFF. The CDR3 DNA is TGTGCCAGCAGCGTAACAGGGCCCCCTGAAGCTTTCTTT.

The V and J genes are TRBV11-1 and TRBJ2-7; either TRBD1 or TRBD2 may supply D (6 bases each). This CDR3 has 15 amino acids. V was shortened by 3 bases and J by 6 bases, with 18 bases between the two germline ends. In germline, CDR1 is SGHAT, CDR2 FQDESV (reference sequence). In DNA, the CDR3 is TGTGCCAGCAGCTTTGAGGGGGACTCACAGGGCGAGCAGTACTTC. The encoded protein is CASSFEGDSQGEQYF. Supplemented by reference TRBV11-1 and TRBJ2-7, the full variable domain reads EAEVAQSPRYKITEKSQAVAFWCDPISGHATLYWYRQILGQGPELLVQFQDESVVDDSQLPKDRFSAERLKGVDSTLKIQPAELGDSAMYLCASSFEGDSQGEQYFGPGTRLTVT.

This clone has a single count. This chain connects TRBV7-3 to TRBJ1-2, with D maybe TRBD1 (6 bases). V dropped 0 bases and J dropped 4 bases, with 18 bases sitting between them. The CDR3 has 17 residues. Germline CDR1 SGHTA, CDR2 FQGTGA. The CDR3 loop reads CASSLTVRGVDVYGYTF. The CDR3 nucleotides are TGTGCCAGCAGCTTAACGGTTAGGGGGGTTGACGTCTATGGCTACACCTTC.

The chain is built from TRBV7-9 and TRBJ2-7, with 10 bases aligning to TRBD1. This CDR3 comprises 14 residues. Germline lookup yields CDR1 SEHNR and CDR2 FQNEAQ (reference sequence). The V and J ends lost 3 bases and 5 bases, in that order; junction bases with no gene match: 4. CDR3 region: CASSLGTGDHEQYF. CDR3 bases: TGTGCCAGCAGCTTGGGGACAGGGGACCACGAGCAGTACTTC.

This clone was seen just once. A far larger clone is just one base off, so this is likely a read error. Other DNA sequences in this specimen translate into the identical CDR3. The chain uses TRBV9 and TRBJ1-1; D is ambiguous. The CDR3 covers 13 residues. Trimming took off 0 bases at V and 4 bases at J, with 7 bases between the two ends. The germline gives CDR1 SGDLS, CDR2 YYNGEE. CDR3 sequence (DNA): TGTGCCAGCAGCGTAGGCGGGATCACTGAAGCTTTCTTT. Protein: CASSVGGITEAFF.

The chain combines TRBV4-1 with TRBJ2-7; 7 positions match TRBD2. The junction had 7 bases not matched to a gene; V was cut back by 0 bases and J by 2 bases. CDR3 length: 16 amino acids. CDR1 MGHRA and CDR2 YSYEKL come from the germline V gene. The CDR3 sequence is CASSQEGGSGTYEQYF. The CDR3 DNA reads as TGCGCCAGCAGCCAAGAGGGCGGGAGTGGGACCTACGAGCAGTACTTC.

The chain carries TRBV18 and TRBJ1-1; D is ambiguous. Germline V gives CDR1 KGHSH, CDR2 LQKENI. V shed 4 bases and J shed 6 bases, with 12 bases lying between them. The CDR3 has 13 residues. CDR3 residues: CASSLVVSAEAFF. CDR3 DNA: TGTGCCAGCTCACTAGTGGTGAGCGCTGAAGCTTTCTTT.

This chain uses TRBV7-9 with TRBJ1-2, with a tentative D call TRBD1 (5 bases). CDR3 length: 14 amino acids. Germline V gene lookup returns CDR1 SEHNR and CDR2 FQNEAQ (reference sequence). Trimming stripped 5 bases from V and 4 bases from J, with 14 bases between. CDR3 residues: CASSPYEDTYGYTF. Written as DNA, the CDR3 is TGTGCCAGCAGCCCCTATGAGGACACCTATGGCTACACCTTC.

V usage is TRBV30 and J usage is TRBJ2-7, with D possibly being TRBD1 or TRBD2 (5 bases each). Germline CDR1 GTSNPN, CDR2 SVGIG (reference sequence). The CDR3 length is 16 residues. Trimming removed 4 bases from V and 5 bases from J, with 24 bases in between. The CDR3 protein is CAWIPSSRDPRDEQYF. The CDR3 region has the DNA TGTGCCTGGATCCCCTCCTCCAGGGACCCTAGGGACGAGCAGTACTTC.

This chain uses TRBV6-1 with TRBJ2-3, with D uncertain. This CDR3 contains 16 residues. The germline V and J ends were trimmed by 2 bases and 1 base, with 13 bases remaining between them. Per the germline V gene, CDR1 is MNHNS and CDR2 is SASEGT. The CDR3: CASSETRSLGTDTQYF. The DNA of the CDR3 is TGTGCCAGCAGTGAAACCAGATCCCTGGGCACAGATACGCAGTATTTT.

This clone came up once. This chain connects TRBV7-3 to TRBJ1-3; D might be TRBD1 (5 bases). Germline CDR1 and CDR2: SGHTA and FQGTGA. V was clipped by 2 bases and J by 0 bases, with 14 bases between them. The CDR3 covers 17 residues. The CDR3 bases are TGTGCCAGCAGCTTAGGGCCCGACGGACACTCTGGAAACACCATATATTTT. Translated: CASSLGPDGHSGNTIYF.

The rearrangement joins TRBV4-3 to TRBJ2-1; D may match TRBD1 or TRBD2 (5 bases each). This CDR3 comprises 16 residues. CDR1 LGHNA and CDR2 YSLEER come from the germline V gene. Trimming removed 3 bases from V and 7 bases from J, with 19 bases in between. The CDR3 DNA is TGCGCCAGCAGCCAGGAGACCGGGACCCCGGATAATGAGCAGTTCTTC. Translating gives CASSQETGTPDNEQFF.

The chain employs TRBV4-1 and TRBJ1-2, with TRBD1 matching over 9 bases. The trim removed 0 bases at V and 2 bases at J, leaving 7 bases unmatched. Germline CDR1 is MGHRA and CDR2 is YSYEKL. The CDR3 extends over 17 amino acids. The CDR3 DNA reads as TGCGCCAGCAGCCAAGATCAAGGGACAGGGCTGAACTATGGCTACACCTTC. Encoded protein: CASSQDQGTGLNYGYTF.

This clone was recorded once. The CDR3 loop is CASSPGEGVNTEAFF. CDR3 coding DNA: TGTGCCAGCAGCCCGGGGGAGGGGGTGAACACTGAAGCTTTCTTT. The gene calls are TRBV5-4 and TRBJ1-1; weak D call: TRBD1 (6 bases). V was cut by 4 bases and J by 0 bases, with 13 bases left in between. Germline CDR1 and CDR2: SGHNT and YYREEE (reference sequence). CDR3 length equals 15 residues.

The V gene is TRBV5-4, the J gene TRBJ1-2; TRBD1 matches 9 bases. The germline gives CDR1 SGHNT, CDR2 YYREEE (reference sequence). This CDR3 contains 15 residues. With 4 bases clipped from V and 0 bases from J, the junction kept 4 bases outside the gene matches. CDR3 loop: CASSETGGANYGYTF. As DNA, the CDR3 is TGTGCCAGCAGCGAGACAGGGGGAGCTAACTATGGCTACACCTTC.

This chain links TRBV6-5 with TRBJ1-3; D is perhaps TRBD1 (5 bases). Per germline, CDR1 MNHEY and CDR2 SVGAGI. Trimming shortened V by 2 bases and J by 0 bases, and 11 bases separated the two germline ends. The CDR3 is 16 amino acids. CDR3: CASSYEGPYSGNTIYF. CDR3 bases: TGTGCCAGCAGTTACGAGGGGCCTTACTCTGGAAACACCATATATTTT.

V usage is TRBV5-6 and J usage is TRBJ2-1; D unclear. The CDR3 runs 17 residues. Germline assignment: CDR1 SGHDT and CDR2 YYEEEE. V was trimmed by 3 bases and J by 3 bases, leaving 19 bases between them. CDR3 loop: CASSSRVLSTHYNEQFF. CDR3 sequence (DNA): TGTGCCAGCAGCTCCCGCGTTCTAAGCACCCACTACAATGAGCAGTTCTTC.

The rearrangement uses TRBV28 and TRBJ2-5, with 15 nucleotides matching TRBD2. This CDR3 comprises 18 residues. The ends lost 6 bases at V and 2 bases at J; junction bases unmatched: 10. CDR1 and CDR2 from the germline V gene are MDHEN and SYDVKM. For the CDR3, the DNA is TGTGCCAGCAGCCGTACCGGGACTAGCGGGGGGACACAAGAGACCCAGTACTTC. Protein product: CASSRTGTSGGTQETQYF. The variable domain in full, completed from reference TRBV28 and TRBJ2-5, reads DVKVTQSSRYLVKRTGEKVFLECVQDMDHENMFWYRQDPGLGLRLIYFSYDVKMKEKGDIPEGYSVSREKKERFSLILESASTNQTSMYLCASSRTGTSGGTQETQYFGPGTRLLVL.

The V gene is TRBV7-6, the J gene TRBJ2-1; tentative D call: TRBD2 (5 bases). Trimming cost V 7 bases and J 15 bases, with 19 bases left between them. Germline V gene data show CDR1 as SGHVS and CDR2 as FNYEAQ. The CDR3 consists of 12 residues. Written as DNA, the CDR3 is TGTGCCAGCACCTACGGCGAGGGAGTGGTGTTCTTC. Translating gives CASTYGEGVVFF.

V usage is TRBV25-1 and J usage is TRBJ2-6, with TRBD1 as a possible D gene (5 bases). Per germline, CDR1 MGHDK and CDR2 SYGVNS. V was pared by 4 bases and J by 1 base, with 14 bases between. The CDR3 covers 17 residues. The CDR3 bases are TGTGCCAGCAGTGGGGCCAGGGATAATTCTGGGGCCAACGTCCTGACTTTC. This codes for CASSGARDNSGANVLTF.

The V call is TRBV5-6, the J call TRBJ2-2; the match to TRBD1 covers 9 bases. Germline V lookup: CDR1 SGHDT, CDR2 YYEEEE. The CDR3 runs 17 residues. The J segment lost 4 bases and the V segment lost 3 bases, leaving 10 bases of the junction unmatched. CDR3 nucleotide sequence: TGTGCCAGCAGCTCTTTACGGGGACAGGGCCTCACCGGGGAGCTGTTTTTT. Amino acid sequence: CASSSLRGQGLTGELFF.

The chain has TRBV6-5 and TRBJ2-5; D remains unclear. V was cut by 6 bases and J by 3 bases, with 8 bases left in between. Germline-derived CDR1 and CDR2 are MNHEY and SVGAGI. The CDR3 totals 12 residues. As DNA, the CDR3 is TGTGCCAGCAGCCAAAGTGAAGAGACCCAGTACTTC. Encoded protein: CASSQSEETQYF.

V usage is TRBV30 and J usage is TRBJ2-3; D is unresolved. Trimming pared 5 bases from V and 3 bases from J, leaving 12 bases between. Germline-derived CDR1 and CDR2 are GTSNPN and SVGIG (reference sequence). CDR3 size: 13 residues. As DNA, the CDR3 is TGTGCCTGGGACAAGTTGGGGACAGATACGCAGTATTTT. Protein sequence: CAWDKLGTDTQYF.

This sequence joins TRBV9 and TRBJ2-1; perhaps TRBD2 as D (6 bases). Per germline, CDR1 SGDLS and CDR2 YYNGEE. The CDR3 spans 15 residues. V lost 0 bases and J 6 bases, leaving 13 bases between the germline ends. The CDR3 here is CASSVGDSPFNEQFF. In nucleotides, the CDR3 is TGTGCCAGCAGCGTAGGGGACTCCCCCTTCAATGAGCAGTTCTTC. The full variable domain, rest sourced from reference TRBV9 and TRBJ2-1, is DSGVTQTPKHLITATGQRVTLRCSPRSGDLSVYWYQQSLDQGLQFLIQYYNGEERAKGNILERFSAQQFPDLHSELNLSSLELGDSALYFCASSVGDSPFNEQFFGPGTRLTVL.

V is TRBV2 and J is TRBJ2-7; D may be TRBD2 (5 bases). The CDR3 runs 15 residues. Trimming shortened V by 6 bases and J by 0 bases, and 15 bases separated the two germline ends. The germline V gene encodes CDR1 SNHLY and CDR2 FYNNEI. CDR3 DNA sequence: TGTGCCAGCAGACTAGGACCATCCAGCTCCTACGAGCAGTACTTC. Translated: CASRLGPSSSYEQYF.